The 10 T cell receptor beta chains below all came from one sample that was sequenced in a study of cytomegalovirus exposure and HLA in healthy donors. It was with 60 Vbeta and 13 Jbeta primers that the PCR ran. Measured with immunoSEQ multiplex PCR; TCRdb has only the in-frame clones, and not every one. This sample has around 120,000 clones, with 80% found just once. The specimen sequenced was PBMCs. The receptors shown here come from a man younger than 45 in good health and CMV-seronegative.

The chain has TRBV9 and TRBJ2-3, with D possibly TRBD1 on 6 matching bases. V gave up 2 bases and J gave up 2 bases, with 21 bases separating them. Germline V CDR1 and CDR2: SGDLS, YYNGEE. The CDR3 has 18 residues. Here the CDR3 DNA reads TGTGCCAGCAGCGTCTCACAAGGGGCAGGGGACATCACAGATACGCAGTATTTT. Amino acid sequence: CASSVSQGAGDITDTQYF.

This clone appeared once. The chain employs TRBV7-2 and TRBJ2-7, with D possibly TRBD1 on 5 matching bases. The CDR3 is made up of 15 amino acids. V lost 5 bases and J 1 base, leaving 15 bases between the germline ends. CDR1 is SGHTA and CDR2 is FQGNSA in the germline V gene. CDR3 region: CASSTRQSGSYEQYF. DNA of the CDR3: TGTGCCAGCAGCACACGACAGTCCGGATCCTACGAGCAGTACTTC. The complete variable domain, with remaining parts taken from reference TRBV7-2 and TRBJ2-7, reads GAGVSQSPSNKVTEKGKDVELRCDPISGHTALYWYRQSLGQGLEFLIYFQGNSAPDKSGLPSDRFSAERTGGSVSTLTIQRTQQEDSAVYLCASSTRQSGSYEQYFGPGTRLTVT.

The V call is TRBV2, the J call TRBJ1-1; tentative D call: TRBD1 (5 bases). Germline CDR1 and CDR2: SNHLY and FYNNEI. The CDR3 is 10 amino acids. V was trimmed by 3 bases and J by 11 bases, leaving 7 bases between them. CDR3 nucleotide sequence: TGTGCCAGCAGTGACAGGGCGGCTTTCTTT. Residues: CASSDRAAFF.

The gene calls are TRBV27 and TRBJ2-1; D unresolved. The CDR3 covers 11 residues. V dropped 5 bases and J dropped 9 bases, with 8 bases sitting between them. Germline CDR1 is MNHEY and CDR2 is SMNVEV (reference sequence). CDR3 sequence: CASSHMLEQFF. In DNA, the CDR3 is TGTGCCAGCAGTCACATGCTTGAGCAGTTCTTC.

The J gene is TRBJ1-1, the V gene TRBV19, with unresolved D. CDR1 is LNHDA, CDR2 SQIVND, per germline (reference sequence). V lost 6 bases to trimming and J lost 0 bases, with 8 bases between them. The CDR3 is 13 amino acids. The CDR3 region is CASSITVNTEAFF. The CDR3 nucleotides read TGTGCCAGTAGCATAACAGTGAACACTGAAGCTTTCTTT.

This clone was counted a few times. The chain combines TRBV6-6 with TRBJ1-4; 7 nucleotides match TRBD1. Germline CDR1 and CDR2: MNHNY and SVGAGI (reference sequence). Trimming cost V 10 bases and J 10 bases; bases outside gene matches: 6. CDR3 length: 11 residues. CDR3 sequence (DNA): TGTGCCACTTACAGGGGAGGAAAACTGTTTTTT. This encodes CATYRGGKLFF.

V is TRBV29-1 and J is TRBJ2-2, with D possibly being TRBD2 (6 bases). Germline loops: CDR1 SQVTM, CDR2 ANQGSEA. Deletions cut 7 bases from V and 7 bases from J, with 22 bases between. The CDR3 has 15 amino acids. CDR3 nucleotides: TGCAGCGCTGTCGGGGGATTCAGCGGTAACGGGGAGCTGTTTTTT. Translated, it gives CSAVGGFSGNGELFF.

The genes are TRBV5-5 and TRBJ2-5; D possibly corresponds to TRBD1 (5 bases). Germline CDR1 SGHKS, CDR2 YYEKEE (reference sequence). With 0 bases removed from V and 1 base from J, the gap between germline ends came to 7 bases. The CDR3 extends over 14 amino acids. The CDR3 reads CASSLDRFQETQYF. CDR3 nucleotide sequence: TGTGCCAGCAGCTTGGACAGGTTCCAAGAGACCCAGTACTTC.

The chain uses TRBV19 and TRBJ2-7; the match to TRBD1 covers 9 bases. Trimming cost V 4 bases and J 6 bases; bases outside gene matches: 7. CDR1 and CDR2 (germline): LNHDA, SQIVND (reference sequence). The CDR3 extends over 14 amino acids. In DNA, the CDR3 is TGTGCCAGTAGTAACCCGGGACAGGGTGGCGAGCAGTACTTC. Its translation: CASSNPGQGGEQYF.

The chain uses TRBV28 and TRBJ2-7, with TRBD2 matching over 13 bases. V was clipped by 4 bases and J by 4 bases; unmatched bases: 7. Germline V gene lookup returns CDR1 MDHEN and CDR2 SYDVKM. This CDR3 spans 16 amino acids. The CDR3 loop reads CASSSQGTSGTYEQYF. The CDR3 coding sequence is TGTGCCAGCAGTTCCCAAGGGACTAGCGGGACTTACGAGCAGTACTTC. Full variable domain (outside the CDR3, taken from reference TRBV28 and TRBJ2-7): DVKVTQSSRYLVKRTGEKVFLECVQDMDHENMFWYRQDPGLGLRLIYFSYDVKMKEKGDIPEGYSVSREKKERFSLILESASTNQTSMYLCASSSQGTSGTYEQYFGPGTRLTVT.